This entry concerns a single T cell receptor (beta chain). What this receptor recognizes is not known. Base qualities are not recorded, but no much larger clone differs from it by a single base. These data are taken from a study of CD8+ T cells in alopecia areata (dated by TCRdb to 2017 to 2018). Study-level background: Treated patients were enrolled in an open-label pilot trial of oral tofacitinib, 5 to 10 mg twice daily, for moderate-to-severe alopecia areata. Tofacitinib was administered for 6 to 18 months, and 6 months of follow-up off drug were then conducted to assess delayed response and recurrence. Disease severity in treated patients was measured with the SALT score, which quantifies the percentage of affected scalp surface area. High-throughput TCRbeta sequencing was used to examine T cell clonal expansion in alopecia areata in both the C3H/HeJ mouse model and human patients. Scalp tissue and sorted CD4+ and CD8+ peripheral blood T cells from patchy and totalis/universalis alopecia areata patients and from healthy controls were covered by human TCRbeta sequencing. Biopsies were taken from tofacitinib-treated patients at baseline and at 4 and 24 weeks of treatment, and a later scalp biopsy was taken in several of the tofacitinib-treated patients. Scalp clonality was compared among normal scalp (n=4), patchy alopecia areata scalp (n=8), and alopecia totalis/universalis scalp (n=8). RNA came from the PAXgene miRNA kit for fixed scalp, the miRNeasy kit for PBMCs, and the RNeasy kit for mouse skin. TCRbeta CDR3 regions were amplified by immunoSEQ multiplex PCR with 35 Vbeta forward and 13 Jbeta reverse primers. The investigation overall reported the following: Unlike mouse skin, where gammadelta T cells dominate, normal human skin contains resident alphabeta T cells that get sequenced too, which complicates analysis of the scalp TCR repertoire. Compared with normal scalp, lesional scalp had higher clonality and more expanded CD8+ clones, particularly in alopecia totalis/universalis, a pattern that suggests antigenic drive. Compared with mice, TCR sequences shared between patients were less clear, possibly partly because of HLA diversity across the patient population. During tofacitinib treatment, many expanded lesional clones stuck around in both scalp and blood, and this persistence may partly explain why relapse happens after treatment is stopped. Scalp clonality and the number of expanded CD8+ clones among the top 100 scalp clones were significantly decreased by tofacitinib. Because the treated cohort was small and had only one nonresponder, larger studies are needed to examine links between baseline CD8+ expansion and response.

CDR1 and CDR2, per the germline V gene (reference sequence), are SEHNR and FQNEAQ. V is shortened by 6 bases, J by 6 bases, and the region joining them spans 11 bases. There are 12 amino acids in the CDR3, from cysteine to phenylalanine inclusive. Only the CDR3 DNA is retained, 36 bases long and in frame from the first base. What the treatment or condition label conveys for this sample: oral pan-JAK inhibitor, 5-10 mg twice daily. Lesional scalp punch biopsies and peripheral blood were collected from alopecia areata patients. After PBMCs were isolated by density centrifugation and stained for CD3, CD4 and CD8, a FACSAria was used to sort CD4+ and CD8+ T cells. The protocol used for the library was the immunoSEQ multiplex PCR assay. RNA was extracted from all samples and reverse transcribed into cDNA, which served as template for TCR sequencing. First-strand cDNA was synthesized using SuperScript III with a 2:1 mix of oligo-dT and random hexamers. A synthetic immune receptor repertoire was used to assess amplification bias, and residual bias was removed computationally. The original pipeline was this. Raw reads were preprocessed to remove errors, and CDR3 was defined according to IMGT conventions as the region from the conserved cysteine to phenylalanine. Clonality was computed by normalizing Shannon entropy by log2 of the number of productive unique TCRs and subtracting the result from 1. Scalp TCRbeta sequences were cross-referenced with sorted blood CD4 and CD8 repertoires so that the CD4 or CD8 identity of scalp clones could be inferred. TCRdb mirrors the immuneACCESS table, restricted to in-frame sequences. Some clones are absent from its copies; in checked studies, under half trace to an unresolved V gene, and the reason for the others is unknown. From that table come the V and J calls and clone size; the DNA was used to work out D and trimming. The sample yields approximately 210,000 clones; 40% to 55% were counted once. Approximately 2.4% of the sample goes to the ten largest clones.

The source of this sequence is a human donor with alopecia areata. This material consisted of CD4+ T cells sorted from blood, taken at approximately week 36, from a patient treated with tofacitinib. The sequence is built from TRBV7-9 and TRBJ1-1, with no confidently assigned D gene. The DNA sequence reads TGTGCCAGCAGTCCATATCAGCCTGAAGCTTTCTTT. This translates into CASSPYQPEAFF.